The 30 T cell receptor beta chains below all came from one sample that was sequenced in a study of shared clonotypes between healthy human individuals. Some clones are missing from TCRdb's copy, which holds only in-frame ones; the method was immunoSEQ multiplex PCR. This table holds about 580,000 clones, 95% to 98% found once. The naive CD8 population came from CD45RO-negative cells selected for CCR7, without terminally differentiated effector memory CD45RA+ cells. What was sequenced was naive CD8+ T cells sorted from blood. The receptors were sampled from a man younger than 40 in good health.

The chain uses TRBV27 and TRBJ2-7, with 7 bases fitting TRBD2. Trimming removed 0 bases from V and 0 bases from J; junction bases left unmatched: 2. This CDR3 is 15 amino acids long. Per germline, CDR1 MNHEY and CDR2 SMNVEV (reference sequence). The CDR3 DNA sequence: TGTGCCAGCAGTTTATCGAGGACTAGCTCCTACGAGCAGTACTTC. Amino acid sequence: CASSLSRTSSYEQYF.

This clone was counted once. In nucleotides, the CDR3 is TGTGCCAGCAGTAAGGGTCCATACAATGAGCAGTTCTTC. As protein: CASSKGPYNEQFF. The rearrangement uses TRBV27 and TRBJ2-1; D gene unclear. The germline V gene has CDR1 MNHEY and CDR2 SMNVEV (reference sequence). This CDR3 has 13 residues. Trimming left V 5 bases short and J 4 bases short, with 9 bases between.

Remarks on this clone: Distinct nucleotide sequences in the sample also encode this CDR3. J is TRBJ2-7 and V is TRBV7-2; D ambiguous. The CDR3 spans 12 residues. V was pared by 0 bases and J by 2 bases, with 2 bases between. Germline V gene lookup returns CDR1 SGHTA and CDR2 FQGNSA. In DNA, the CDR3 is TGTGCCAGCAGCTTAGCGCCCTACGAGCAGTACTTC. The encoded protein is CASSLAPYEQYF.

V gene TRBV7-9 combines with J gene TRBJ2-7; 9 nucleotides match TRBD1. Per the germline V gene, CDR1 is SEHNR and CDR2 is FQNEAQ (reference sequence). CDR3 length equals 15 residues. V lost 4 bases to trimming and J lost 0 bases; unmatched junction nucleotides: 4. CDR3 in amino acids: CASSSPGQGSYEQYF. The CDR3 DNA reads as TGTGCCAGCAGCTCCCCGGGACAGGGCTCCTACGAGCAGTACTTC.

The chain carries TRBV11-2 and TRBJ2-2, with TRBD1 matching 7 bases. CDR3 length: 14 residues. Per the germline V gene, CDR1 is SGHAT and CDR2 is FQNNGV. V lost 8 bases and J lost 6; bases outside the gene matches: 9. CDR3 DNA: TGTGCCAGCTCCGACAGGGAACGGGCCGGGGAGCTGTTTTTT. It is translated as CASSDRERAGELFF.

The genes are TRBV7-8 and TRBJ2-7; 9 nucleotides match TRBD2. The V and J ends lost 5 bases and 0 bases, in that order; junction bases with no gene match: 5. The V gene's germline CDR1 is SGHVS and CDR2 FQNEAQ. CDR3 length: 15 residues. Here the CDR3 DNA reads TGTGCCAGCAGCGAAGCGGGAGGACCCTCCTACGAGCAGTACTTC. This translates into CASSEAGGPSYEQYF. Filled out from reference TRBV7-8 and TRBJ2-7, the complete variable domain reads GAGVSQSPRYKVAKRGQDVALRCDPISGHVSLFWYQQALGQGPEFLTYFQNEAQLDKSGLPSDRFFAERPEGSVSTLKIQRTQQEDSAVYLCASSEAGGPSYEQYFGPGTRLTVT.

This sequence joins TRBV4-3 and TRBJ1-5; 7 positions match TRBD1. CDR3 length: 15 residues. The V and J ends lost 1 base and 3 bases, in that order; junction bases with no gene match: 3. From germline, CDR1 is LGHNA and CDR2 YSLEER. DNA for the CDR3: TGCGCCAGCAGCCAAGTGAGGGGGCCCAATCAGCCCCAGCATTTT. Translation: CASSQVRGPNQPQHF.

V gene TRBV11-2 combines with J gene TRBJ1-5; 9 nucleotides match TRBD1. The CDR3 spans 15 residues. V lost 4 bases and J lost 7; bases outside the gene matches: 8. Germline assignment: CDR1 SGHAT and CDR2 FQNNGV. The CDR3 DNA sequence: TGTGCCAGCAGCTCGGGACAGGGAGGTTTCCAGCCCCAGCATTTT. It codes for CASSSGQGGFQPQHF. The whole variable domain, remainder taken from reference TRBV11-2 and TRBJ1-5, is EAGVAQSPRYKIIEKRQSVAFWCNPISGHATLYWYQQILGQGPKLLIQFQNNGVVDDSQLPKDRFSAERLKGVDSTLKIQPAKLEDSAVYLCASSSGQGGFQPQHFGDGTRLSIL.

This chain uses TRBV7-6 with TRBJ2-7; 7 bases fit TRBD1. Trimming cost V 4 bases and J 12 bases; bases outside gene matches: 12. The CDR3 is made up of 13 amino acids. The germline V gene encodes CDR1 SGHVS and CDR2 FNYEAQ. The CDR3 bases are TGTGCCAGCAGCTCCAGAGAACAGGGGACGGGGTACTTC. Its protein product is CASSSREQGTGYF.

This chain joins TRBV6-4 and TRBJ1-1; D is unclear. The CDR3 is 15 amino acids. Germline V gene data show CDR1 as MRHNA and CDR2 as SNTAGT. Deletions cut 8 bases from V and 0 bases from J, with 16 bases between. The CDR3 protein is CASPGRNTVNTEAFF. For the CDR3, the DNA is TGTGCCAGCCCGGGTCGGAATACAGTGAACACTGAAGCTTTCTTT.

The V gene is TRBV14, the J gene TRBJ2-3; 10 bases map to TRBD2. The CDR3 contains 16 residues. Germline assignment: CDR1 SGHDN and CDR2 FVKESK. The V gene end was trimmed by 2 bases and the J gene end by 1 base; junction bases not matched to a gene: 3. The CDR3 nucleotides are TGTGCCAGCAGCCAACTAGCGGGAGTGGGCACAGATACGCAGTATTTT. Protein product: CASSQLAGVGTDTQYF.

This clone appeared a single time. The chain carries TRBV27 and TRBJ2-3; D unclear. Between the trimmed V and J ends, which lost 5 bases and 3 bases, there was a span of 12 bases. The CDR3 consists of 14 residues. Germline CDR1 is MNHEY and CDR2 is SMNVEV (reference sequence). The CDR3 coding sequence is TGTGCCAGCAGTCGGACCGGGCCTACAGATACGCAGTATTTT. Translation gives CASSRTGPTDTQYF.

V gene TRBV6-1 combines with J gene TRBJ1-2; no clear D. The CDR3 has 13 residues. From germline, CDR1 is MNHNS and CDR2 SASEGT. V was cut by 2 bases and J by 4 bases, with 8 bases left in between. The CDR3 sequence: CASSETPTYGYTF. The DNA for the CDR3 is TGTGCCAGCAGTGAAACTCCGACCTATGGCTACACCTTC.

The V and J genes are TRBV5-1 and TRBJ2-1, with D tentatively TRBD2 (6 bases). The V end was cut by 4 bases, the J end by 4 bases, with 12 bases between. Per germline, CDR1 SGHRS and CDR2 YFSETQ. The CDR3 extends over 14 amino acids. The DNA for the CDR3 is TGCGCCAGCAGCCAACCGGGACTTTACAATGAGCAGTTCTTC. It codes for CASSQPGLYNEQFF. Filled out from reference TRBV5-1 and TRBJ2-1, the complete variable domain reads KAGVTQTPRYLIKTRGQQVTLSCSPISGHRSVSWYQQTPGQGLQFLFEYFSETQRNKGNFPGRFSGRQFSNSRSEMNVSTLELGDSALYLCASSQPGLYNEQFFGPGTRLTVL.

The V call is TRBV10-1, the J call TRBJ2-7, with D possibly matching TRBD2 (5 bases). With 4 bases removed from V and 1 base from J, the gap between germline ends came to 8 bases. Germline values: CDR1 WNHNN, CDR2 SYGVQD (reference sequence). The CDR3 totals 13 residues. The DNA for the CDR3 is TGCGCCAGCAGTGTCACGGGATCCTACGAGCAGTACTTC. Its translation: CASSVTGSYEQYF.

The CDR3 coding sequence is TGTGCCAGCAGTTCTAAACTAAGCGGGAGGACTGGGGTCTTCACAGATACGCAGTATTTT. Protein product: CASSSKLSGRTGVFTDTQYF. The genes are TRBV28 and TRBJ2-3; 9 nucleotides agree with TRBD2. The CDR3 runs to 20 residues. CDR1 MDHEN and CDR2 SYDVKM come from the germline V gene. J was trimmed by 2 bases and V by 4 bases; bases with no gene match: 19.

The chain recombines TRBV6-1 with TRBJ2-7, with D possibly matching TRBD2 (5 bases). The ends were cut back, 2 bases at V and 4 bases at J, with 15 bases in the middle. The CDR3 contains 15 residues. Germline lookup yields CDR1 MNHNS and CDR2 SASEGT. CDR3 sequence reads: CASSEPGGVVYEQYF. In DNA form, the CDR3 reads TGTGCCAGCAGTGAACCCGGAGGTGTGGTGTACGAGCAGTACTTC.

The chain is built from TRBV4-3 and TRBJ2-7; 7 positions agree with TRBD1. The junction had 7 bases not matched to a gene; V was cut back by 0 bases and J by 5 bases. The CDR3 covers 15 residues. CDR1 is LGHNA and CDR2 is YSLEER in the germline V gene. The CDR3 region is CASSQDRQGLDEQYF. Written as DNA, the CDR3 is TGCGCCAGCAGCCAAGATCGACAGGGCTTGGACGAGCAGTACTTC.

A single count supports this clone. The V call is TRBV19, the J call TRBJ2-4; 10 positions match TRBD1. V lost 3 bases to trimming and J lost 4 bases; unmatched junction nucleotides: 9. CDR3 length: 17 amino acids. Per the germline V gene, CDR1 is LNHDA and CDR2 is SQIVND (reference sequence). This CDR3 reads CASSIYRGQGLKNIQYF. The CDR3 DNA follows: TGTGCCAGTAGTATTTATCGGGGACAGGGGTTGAAAAACATTCAGTACTTC.

This chain uses TRBV4-1 with TRBJ2-1; no firm D call. The CDR3 length is 15 residues. The germline V gene encodes CDR1 MGHRA and CDR2 YSYEKL. Trimming pared 4 bases from V and 5 bases from J, leaving 15 bases between. For the CDR3, the DNA is TGCGCCAGCAGCCTCCGAGAAGCATCGCACAATGAGCAGTTCTTC. Its protein product is CASSLREASHNEQFF.

The V gene is TRBV11-2, the J gene TRBJ2-7; D is perhaps TRBD1 (6 bases). Trimming stripped 4 bases from V and 13 bases from J, with 17 bases between. CDR3 length equals 12 residues. Germline loops: CDR1 SGHAT, CDR2 FQNNGV. CDR3 DNA: TGTGCCAGCAGCTGGGACACAACCGAGAGTTACTTC. Translating gives CASSWDTTESYF.

The CDR3 here is CASSNLAVAGRAYEQYF. CDR3 bases: TGTGCCAGCAGCAACCTCGCCGTGGCAGGCCGAGCCTACGAGCAGTACTTC. The gene calls are TRBV11-2 and TRBJ2-7; no definite D call. Deletions cut 5 bases from V and 2 bases from J, with 22 bases between. In germline, CDR1 is SGHAT, CDR2 FQNNGV. The CDR3 loop spans 17 amino acids. Together with reference TRBV11-2 and TRBJ2-7, the CDR3 gives the full variable domain: EAGVAQSPRYKIIEKRQSVAFWCNPISGHATLYWYQQILGQGPKLLIQFQNNGVVDDSQLPKDRFSAERLKGVDSTLKIQPAKLEDSAVYLCASSNLAVAGRAYEQYFGPGTRLTVT.

The chain joins TRBV6-1 to TRBJ1-5; tentatively, D is TRBD1 (5 bases). CDR3 size: 15 residues. The germline V gene has CDR1 MNHNS and CDR2 SASEGT. V was shortened by 3 bases and J by 2 bases, with 11 bases between the two germline ends. Here the CDR3 DNA reads TGTGCCAGCAGTGACGGGGCTTGGGGCAATCAGCCCCAGCATTTT. This encodes CASSDGAWGNQPQHF.

With regard to this clone: This sample includes further DNA sequences coding for the same CDR3. V is TRBV28 and J is TRBJ2-7; the D is unclear. Germline CDR1 reads MDHEN; CDR2 reads SYDVKM. The CDR3 runs 11 residues. Deletions cut 6 bases from V and 2 bases from J, with 5 bases between. The CDR3 reads CASSTTYEQYF. Here the CDR3 DNA reads TGTGCCAGCAGCACGACCTACGAGCAGTACTTC. The full variable domain, with the rest looked up from reference TRBV28 and TRBJ2-7, is DVKVTQSSRYLVKRTGEKVFLECVQDMDHENMFWYRQDPGLGLRLIYFSYDVKMKEKGDIPEGYSVSREKKERFSLILESASTNQTSMYLCASSTTYEQYFGPGTRLTVT.

The CDR3 bases are TGTGCCAGTAGATGGGGGGACAGGAGCACAGATACGCAGTATTTT. Amino acid sequence: CASRWGDRSTDTQYF. V and J are TRBV19 and TRBJ2-3; TRBD1 aligns across 8 bases. This CDR3 comprises 15 residues. V was clipped by 6 bases and J by 0 bases; unmatched bases: 5. Germline V CDR1 and CDR2: LNHDA, SQIVND (reference sequence).

The V call is TRBV29-1, the J call TRBJ2-7; TRBD1 matches 7 bases. This CDR3 comprises 13 residues. Germline CDR1 and CDR2: SQVTM and ANQGSEA. V lost 5 bases and J lost 2; bases outside the gene matches: 6. Here the CDR3 DNA reads TGCAGCGTTCAACGGGACAGCACCTACGAGCAGTACTTC. Encoded protein: CSVQRDSTYEQYF.

This sequence joins TRBV11-2 and TRBJ2-7; perhaps TRBD2 as D (6 bases). The CDR3 extends over 15 amino acids. The V gene lost 8 bases and the J gene lost 0 bases, with 17 bases spanning the gap. Germline lookup yields CDR1 SGHAT and CDR2 FQNNGV. CDR3 region: CASLPRGGTSYEQYF. In DNA, the CDR3 is TGTGCCAGCCTCCCGAGGGGCGGGACCTCCTACGAGCAGTACTTC.

The chain combines TRBV28 with TRBJ2-7; 11 bases match TRBD1. J gave up 3 bases and V 6 bases, and 7 bases lay outside the gene matches. The CDR3 is 15 residues long. Germline-derived CDR1 and CDR2 are MDHEN and SYDVKM. The CDR3, as DNA: TGTGCCAGCAGGACCCCGGGACAGGGGGTCTACGAGCAGTACTTC. This gives the protein CASRTPGQGVYEQYF.

The chain couples TRBV14 to TRBJ2-3; 8 positions agree with TRBD2. V shed 4 bases, J shed 4 bases, and the junction held 10 bases outside the gene matches. The length of the CDR3 is 16 residues. CDR1 SGHDN and CDR2 FVKESK come from the germline V gene. CDR3 coding DNA: TGTGCCAGCAGCCCTTCGAGGGCGGGAGGTTCAGATACGCAGTATTTT. Protein sequence: CASSPSRAGGSDTQYF.

The V gene is TRBV27, the J gene TRBJ2-7; D remains unclear. There are 17 residues in the CDR3. Germline CDR1 is MNHEY and CDR2 is SMNVEV (reference sequence). V was clipped by 2 bases and J by 3 bases, with 20 bases between them. The CDR3 DNA reads as TGTGCCAGCAGTTTACGGCCACGTGGCGACAACGACTACGAGCAGTACTTC. Its protein product is CASSLRPRGDNDYEQYF.